A single sample is the source of the 21 T cell receptor beta chains below, sequenced in a study of CD8+ T cells in alopecia areata. Following extraction, RNA underwent reverse transcription to cDNA, which served as the sequencing template. The repertoire was sequenced with immunoSEQ multiplex PCR; TCRdb's copy has only in-frame clones and lacks some. The repertoire holds 100,000 to 150,000 clones, with over 50% as singletons. The sample here was CD4+ T cells sorted from blood, taken at week 0. The receptors were gathered from a human donor with alopecia areata.

In its sample, this clone was seen a few times. J is TRBJ1-5 and V is TRBV7-2; 7 bases line up with TRBD1. Germline V lookup: CDR1 SGHTA, CDR2 FQGNSA. Losses at the gene ends were 2 bases for V and 6 bases for J; bases not matched to a gene: 4. This CDR3 has 14 residues. The DNA of the CDR3 is TGTGCCAGCAGCTTAACAGGGGTAGCTCAGCCCCAGCATTTT. As protein: CASSLTGVAQPQHF.

The chain uses TRBV19 and TRBJ2-2; 9 positions match TRBD1. There are 15 residues in the CDR3. The germline CDR1 and CDR2 sequences are LNHDA and SQIVND (reference sequence). V trimming: 5 bases; J trimming: 5 bases; junction bases outside the gene matches: 6. The CDR3 region is CASSVGTGRTGELFF. The CDR3 DNA sequence: TGTGCCAGTAGTGTCGGGACAGGGAGGACCGGGGAGCTGTTTTTT.

This clone has a single count. The chain carries TRBV5-4 and TRBJ2-5; D remains ambiguous. The CDR3 is 16 residues long. CDR1 SGHNT and CDR2 YYREEE come from the germline V gene (reference sequence). V shed 1 base and J shed 1 base, with 14 bases lying between them. The CDR3 region has the DNA TGTGCCAGCAGCTTGATAGGAGCCGTCCCCCAAGAGACCCAGTACTTC. This codes for CASSLIGAVPQETQYF.

The V call is TRBV5-1, the J call TRBJ2-1; 7 bases map to TRBD1. The germline gives CDR1 SGHRS, CDR2 YFSETQ. The CDR3 covers 14 residues. The J segment lost 3 bases and the V segment lost 3 bases, leaving 3 bases of the junction unmatched. The CDR3 loop reads CASSSGTVYNEQFF. The DNA of the CDR3 is TGCGCCAGCAGCTCAGGGACAGTCTACAATGAGCAGTTCTTC. Using reference TRBV5-1 and TRBJ2-1 for the parts outside the CDR3, the full variable domain is KAGVTQTPRYLIKTRGQQVTLSCSPISGHRSVSWYQQTPGQGLQFLFEYFSETQRNKGNFPGRFSGRQFSNSRSEMNVSTLELGDSALYLCASSSGTVYNEQFFGPGTRLTVL.

This clone was seen more than once but under ten times. The chain links TRBV7-9 to TRBJ2-6; 8 bases are shared with TRBD2. V gave up 3 bases and J gave up 2 bases; unmatched junction bases: 6. Germline V CDR1 and CDR2: SEHNR, FQNEAQ (reference sequence). CDR3 length: 17 amino acids. CDR3 bases: TGTGCCAGCAGCTTCGCGGGAGGTGTTACTGGGGCCAACGTCCTGACTTTC. Translating gives CASSFAGGVTGANVLTF.

This chain connects TRBV2 to TRBJ1-1; possible D gene TRBD1, 5 bases. The germline V gene encodes CDR1 SNHLY and CDR2 FYNNEI. Trimming shortened V by 10 bases and J by 1 base, and 13 bases separated the two germline ends. The CDR3 contains 13 residues. CDR3: CAISKGRNTEAFF. The CDR3 nucleotides read TGTGCCATCTCAAAGGGGCGGAACACTGAAGCTTTCTTT. The variable domain in full, completed from reference TRBV2 and TRBJ1-1, reads EPEVTQTPSHQVTQMGQEVILRCVPISNHLYFYWYRQILGQKVEFLVSFYNNEISEKSEIFDDQFSVERPDGSNFTLKIRSTKLEDSAMYFCAISKGRNTEAFFGQGTRLTVV.

The CDR3 sequence: CASSVEHDSRYEQYF. The CDR3 DNA follows: TGTGCCAGCAGCGTAGAGCATGACAGCCGGTACGAGCAGTACTTC. The V call is TRBV9, the J call TRBJ2-7, with D possibly TRBD1 on 5 matching bases. CDR3 length equals 15 residues. V was clipped by 0 bases and J by 4 bases, with 14 bases between them. CDR1 SGDLS and CDR2 YYNGEE come from the germline V gene.

This CDR3 reads CASSPRQGASYNSPLHF. The CDR3 DNA follows: TGTGCCAGCAGCCCACGACAGGGGGCTTCCTATAATTCACCCCTCCACTTT. The chain combines TRBV4-2 with TRBJ1-6; 10 bases align to TRBD1. The CDR3 covers 17 residues. CDR1 LGHNA and CDR2 YNFKEQ come from the germline V gene. The junction had 4 bases not matched to a gene; V was cut back by 4 bases and J by 1 base.

The genes are TRBV2 and TRBJ1-1; the D is unclear. This CDR3 region has 14 residues. From germline, CDR1 is SNHLY and CDR2 FYNNEI. V was clipped by 4 bases and J by 2 bases, with 11 bases between them. The DNA for the CDR3 is TGTGCCAGCAGTGGGCAGCGCGCCAACACTGAAGCTTTCTTT. Its translation: CASSGQRANTEAFF.

V gene TRBV28 combines with J gene TRBJ1-2, with 8 positions matching TRBD1. Looked up from germline, CDR1 is MDHEN and CDR2 is SYDVKM. V dropped 7 bases and J dropped 5; count of bases not matched to a gene: 9. The length of the CDR3 is 14 residues. DNA of the CDR3: TGTGCCAGCACGGCCCAGGGGGCAGGTTATGGCTACACCTTC. Translating it yields CASTAQGAGYGYTF.

The chain employs TRBV27 and TRBJ2-7; 9 bases match TRBD1. The trim removed 3 bases at V and 6 bases at J, leaving 9 bases unmatched. CDR1 and CDR2 from the germline V gene are MNHEY and SMNVEV (reference sequence). The CDR3 is made up of 15 amino acids. In DNA form, the CDR3 reads TGTGCCAGCAGTTTCGACGGGACAGGGTTGCGCGAGCAGTACTTC. It codes for CASSFDGTGLREQYF.

With respect to this clone: The junction departs from germline at one end; a sequencing error may be responsible. The chain recombines TRBV5-1 with TRBJ2-7; 9 bases are shared with TRBD1. Germline CDR1 is SGHRS and CDR2 is YFSETQ. The CDR3 is 13 amino acids. Here the CDR3 reads CAGSSGTGYEQYF. DNA of the CDR3: TGCGCCGGCAGCTCCGGGACAGGGTACGAGCAGTACTTC. Full variable domain (remainder filled in from reference TRBV5-1 and TRBJ2-7): KAGVTQTPRYLIKTRGQQVTLSCSPISGHRSVSWYQQTPGQGLQFLFEYFSETQRNKGNFPGRFSGRQFSNSRSEMNVSTLELGDSALYLCAGSSGTGYEQYFGPGTRLTVT.

This chain uses TRBV27 with TRBJ1-1; D remains ambiguous. V lost 3 bases and J 4 bases, leaving 12 bases between the germline ends. CDR3 size: 14 residues. Germline loops: CDR1 MNHEY, CDR2 SMNVEV (reference sequence). The CDR3 here is CASSFNTFLTEAFF. In DNA, the CDR3 is TGTGCCAGCAGTTTCAACACCTTCCTCACTGAAGCTTTCTTT.

The J gene is TRBJ1-2, the V gene TRBV9; possible D gene TRBD1, 5 bases. The CDR3 extends over 16 amino acids. Trimming cost V 0 bases and J 5 bases, with 17 bases left between them. The germline V gene has CDR1 SGDLS and CDR2 YYNGEE. The CDR3 region has the DNA TGTGCCAGCAGCGTAGGCAGGGCCCCATTGGGGTATGGCTACACCTTC. Encoded protein: CASSVGRAPLGYGYTF.

DNA for the CDR3: TGTGCCAGCAGCACTGAAGCGGGACGGAATGAGCAGTTCTTC. It translates to CASSTEAGRNEQFF. The rearrangement joins TRBV5-6 to TRBJ2-1; 7 nucleotides align to TRBD2. The CDR3 contains 14 residues. With 4 bases clipped from V and 7 bases from J, the junction kept 8 bases outside the gene matches. CDR1 and CDR2 from the germline V gene are SGHDT and YYEEEE.

V usage is TRBV27 and J usage is TRBJ2-7, with 8 nucleotides matching TRBD1. The CDR3 has 14 amino acids. CDR1 and CDR2 (germline): MNHEY, SMNVEV (reference sequence). V lost 5 bases to trimming and J lost 6 bases; unmatched junction nucleotides: 9. The CDR3 sequence is CASSLLDRVSEQYF. CDR3 sequence (DNA): TGTGCCAGCAGTCTTCTGGACAGGGTTTCCGAGCAGTACTTC.

The rearrangement links TRBV6-6 to TRBJ2-7, with D tentatively TRBD1 (5 bases). V lost 2 bases, J lost 2 bases, and 10 bases lay in between. Germline assignment: CDR1 MNHNY and CDR2 SVGAGI (reference sequence). The CDR3 length is 14 residues. The CDR3, as DNA: TGTGCCAGCAGTTACACCACAGGCGCCTACGAGCAGTACTTC. Translated, it gives CASSYTTGAYEQYF.

The chain uses TRBV19 and TRBJ2-5; no clear D. The CDR3 has 14 amino acids. Germline assignment: CDR1 LNHDA and CDR2 SQIVND (reference sequence). Trimming cost V 3 bases and J 0 bases, with 8 bases left between them. The CDR3 region is CASSINRYQETQYF. DNA for the CDR3: TGTGCCAGTAGTATTAACAGATACCAAGAGACCCAGTACTTC.

This chain uses TRBV5-1 with TRBJ2-7; 7 bases agree with TRBD1. V was clipped by 0 bases and J by 1 base; unmatched bases: 4. The CDR3 is 15 amino acids. Looked up from germline, CDR1 is SGHRS and CDR2 is YFSETQ. The CDR3 nucleotides read TGCGCCAGCAGCTTGGTGGACAGGAGGTCCTACGAGCAGTACTTC. It translates to CASSLVDRRSYEQYF.

The rearrangement links TRBV9 to TRBJ2-7; TRBD1 might be the D (5 bases). In germline, CDR1 is SGDLS, CDR2 YYNGEE. This CDR3 region has 14 residues. V was pared by 0 bases and J by 5 bases, with 12 bases between. The CDR3 region has the DNA TGTGCCAGCAGCGTAGGTCCAGGGTCCAACGAGCAGTACTTC. Protein product: CASSVGPGSNEQYF.

V gene TRBV6-5 combines with J gene TRBJ1-1; tentative D call: TRBD1 (6 bases). This CDR3 has 12 amino acids. The ends were cut back, 6 bases at V and 5 bases at J, with 10 bases in the middle. The germline CDR1 and CDR2 sequences are MNHEY and SVGAGI. The CDR3 DNA is TGTGCCAGCAGCCCAGGGGAAACTGAAGCTTTCTTT. Translated: CASSPGETEAFF.